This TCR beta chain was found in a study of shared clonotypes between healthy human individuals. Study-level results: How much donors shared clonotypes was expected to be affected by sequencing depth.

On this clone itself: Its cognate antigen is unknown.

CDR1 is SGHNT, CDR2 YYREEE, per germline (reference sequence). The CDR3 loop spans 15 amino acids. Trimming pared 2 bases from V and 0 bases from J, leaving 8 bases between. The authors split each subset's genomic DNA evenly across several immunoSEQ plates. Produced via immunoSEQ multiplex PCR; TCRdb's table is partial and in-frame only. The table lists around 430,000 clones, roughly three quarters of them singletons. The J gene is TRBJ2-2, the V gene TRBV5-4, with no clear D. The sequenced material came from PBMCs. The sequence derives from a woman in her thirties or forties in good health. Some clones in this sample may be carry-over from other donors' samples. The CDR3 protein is CASSLGDPNTGELFF. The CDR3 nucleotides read TGTGCCAGCAGCTTAGGCGACCCGAACACCGGGGAGCTGTTTTTT.